This passage covers 2 T cell receptor beta chains from one sample sequenced in a study of control samples from healthy donors and cancer patients. Here immunoSEQ multiplex PCR was the method, and the copy in TCRdb shows in-frame clones only, minus some. The data hold approximately 160,000 clones, with approximately 94% observed a single time. The material sequenced was blood. Receptors originate from a woman aged 18-29 years in good health.

In its sample, this clone was seen a few times. For the CDR3, the DNA is TGTGCCAGCAGCCAAGGGCTTGGGGCTGAAGCTTTCTTT. This sequence encodes CASSQGLGAEAFF. The V gene is TRBV3-1 (or the pseudogene TRBV3-2), the J gene TRBJ1-1; D remains unclear. Germline CDR1 is LGHDT and CDR2 is YNNKEL (reference sequence). The V end lost 1 base, the J end lost 6 bases, and 9 bases lay between the germline ends. This CDR3 has 13 residues.

The chain employs TRBV19 and TRBJ1-3, with 7 bases identical to TRBD1. From germline, CDR1 is LNHDA and CDR2 SQIVND (reference sequence). This CDR3 spans 16 amino acids. Trimming at V came to 4 bases and at J to 2 bases, leaving 8 bases not matched to a gene. CDR3 sequence (DNA): TGTGCCAGTAGTACGGGGACAGACCTTCCTGGAAACACCATATATTTT. It specifies CASSTGTDLPGNTIYF.